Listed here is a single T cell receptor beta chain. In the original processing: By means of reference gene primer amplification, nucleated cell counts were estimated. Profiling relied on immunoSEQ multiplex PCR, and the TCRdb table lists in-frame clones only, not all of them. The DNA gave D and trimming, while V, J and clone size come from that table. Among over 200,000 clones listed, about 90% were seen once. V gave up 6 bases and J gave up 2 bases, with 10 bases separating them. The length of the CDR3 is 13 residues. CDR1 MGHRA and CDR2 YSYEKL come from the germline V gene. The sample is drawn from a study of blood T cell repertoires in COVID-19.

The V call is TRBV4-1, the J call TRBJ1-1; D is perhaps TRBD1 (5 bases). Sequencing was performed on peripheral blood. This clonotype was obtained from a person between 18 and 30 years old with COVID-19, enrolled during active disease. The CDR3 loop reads CASRWGVNTEAFF. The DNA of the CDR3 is TGCGCCAGCAGGTGGGGGGTCAACACTGAAGCTTTCTTT.